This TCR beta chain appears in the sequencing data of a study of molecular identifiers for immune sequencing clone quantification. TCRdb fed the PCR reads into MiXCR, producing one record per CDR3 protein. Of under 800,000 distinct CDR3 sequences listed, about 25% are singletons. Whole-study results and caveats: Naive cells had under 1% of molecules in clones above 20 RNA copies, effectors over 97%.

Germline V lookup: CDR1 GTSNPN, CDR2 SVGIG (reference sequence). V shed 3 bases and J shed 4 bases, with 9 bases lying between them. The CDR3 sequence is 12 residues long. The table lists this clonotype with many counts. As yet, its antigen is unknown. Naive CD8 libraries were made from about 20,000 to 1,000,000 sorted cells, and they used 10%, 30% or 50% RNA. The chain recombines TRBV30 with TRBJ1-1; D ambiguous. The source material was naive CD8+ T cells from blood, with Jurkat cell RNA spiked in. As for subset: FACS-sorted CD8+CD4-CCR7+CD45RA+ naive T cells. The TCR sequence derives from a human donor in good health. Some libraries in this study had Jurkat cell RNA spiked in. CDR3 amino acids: CAWRDLTTEAFF. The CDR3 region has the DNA TGTGCCTGGAGGGACTTGACCACTGAAGCTTTCTTT.